One T cell receptor (beta chain) is described in this entry. The data derive from a study of blood T cell repertoires in COVID-19. Turning to the study itself: The origin of the acute and convalescent COVID-19 samples was the United States, Italy and Spain. The analysed material was cDNA or gDNA that came from T cells, B-cell-depleted T cells, or PBMCs.

In the authors' workflow: Estimated nucleated cell counts came from reference gene primer amplification. Sequencing used immunoSEQ multiplex PCR; TCRdb keeps in-frame clones, though not all of them. The V and J calls and the clone size are those of that table, but D and trimming were determined from the DNA. The sample includes 220,000 or so clones, 80% to 85% of them seen just once. Sequencing used peripheral blood. The TCR sequence derives from a woman aged 30 to 39 who had recovered from COVID-19.

The CDR3 is CASREQGGEETQYF. CDR3 sequence (DNA): TGTGCCAGCAGAGAACAGGGGGGGGAAGAGACCCAGTACTTC. The gene calls are TRBV28 and TRBJ2-5; weak D call: TRBD1 (8 bases). This CDR3 region has 14 residues. Germline V CDR1 and CDR2: MDHEN, SYDVKM. V was cut by 6 bases and J by 3 bases, with 14 bases left in between.